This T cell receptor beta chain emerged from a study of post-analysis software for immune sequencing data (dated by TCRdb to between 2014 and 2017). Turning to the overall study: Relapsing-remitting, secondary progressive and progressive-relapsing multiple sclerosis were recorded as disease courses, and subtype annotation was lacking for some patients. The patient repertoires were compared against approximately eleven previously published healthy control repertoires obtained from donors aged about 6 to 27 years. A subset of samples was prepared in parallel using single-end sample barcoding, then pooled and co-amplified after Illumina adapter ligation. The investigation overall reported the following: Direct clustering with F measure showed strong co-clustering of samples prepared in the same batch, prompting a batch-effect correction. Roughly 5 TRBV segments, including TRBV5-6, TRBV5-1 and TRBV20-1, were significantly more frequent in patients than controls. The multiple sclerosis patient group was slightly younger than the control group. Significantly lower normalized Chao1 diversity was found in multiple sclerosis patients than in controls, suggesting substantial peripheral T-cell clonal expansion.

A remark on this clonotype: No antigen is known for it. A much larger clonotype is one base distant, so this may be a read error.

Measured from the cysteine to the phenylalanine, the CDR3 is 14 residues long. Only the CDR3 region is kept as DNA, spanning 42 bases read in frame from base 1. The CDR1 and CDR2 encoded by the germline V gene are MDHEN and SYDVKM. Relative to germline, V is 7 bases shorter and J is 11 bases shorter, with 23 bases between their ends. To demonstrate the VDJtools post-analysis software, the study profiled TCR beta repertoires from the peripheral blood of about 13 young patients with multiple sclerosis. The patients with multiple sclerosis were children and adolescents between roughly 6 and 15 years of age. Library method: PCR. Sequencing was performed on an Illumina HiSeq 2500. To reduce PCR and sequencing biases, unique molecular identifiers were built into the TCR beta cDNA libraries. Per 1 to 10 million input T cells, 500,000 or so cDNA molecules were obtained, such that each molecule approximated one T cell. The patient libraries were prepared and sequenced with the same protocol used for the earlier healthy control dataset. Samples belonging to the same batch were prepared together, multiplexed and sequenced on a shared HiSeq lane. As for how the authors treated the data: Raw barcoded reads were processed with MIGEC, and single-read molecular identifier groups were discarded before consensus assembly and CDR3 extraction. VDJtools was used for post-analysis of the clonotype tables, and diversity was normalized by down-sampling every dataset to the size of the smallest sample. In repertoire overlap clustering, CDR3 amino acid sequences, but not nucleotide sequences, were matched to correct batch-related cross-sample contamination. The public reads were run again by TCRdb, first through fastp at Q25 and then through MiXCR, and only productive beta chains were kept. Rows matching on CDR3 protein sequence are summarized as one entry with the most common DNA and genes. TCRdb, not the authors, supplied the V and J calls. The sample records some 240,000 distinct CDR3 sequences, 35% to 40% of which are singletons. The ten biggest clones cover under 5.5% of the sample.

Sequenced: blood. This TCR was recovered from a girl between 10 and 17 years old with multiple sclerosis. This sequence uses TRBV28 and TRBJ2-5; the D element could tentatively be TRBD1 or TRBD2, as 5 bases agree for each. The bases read TGTGCCAGCACCTCGGCAGGGTGGGGGAATGAGCAGTACTTC. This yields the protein CASTSAGWGNEQYF.